What follows is one TCR beta chain and its context. As yet, its antigen is unknown. This entry is derived from a study of cytomegalovirus exposure and HLA in healthy donors. V lost 3 bases, J lost 5 bases, and 16 bases lay in between. Germline-derived CDR1 and CDR2 are SNHLY and FYNNEI. This CDR3 has 15 amino acids. PCR used 60 Vbeta primers and 13 Jbeta primers. The authors' processing: Some 80 million unique TCR beta chains, roughly 11 million shared, were counted in a later analysis. Clones were read by immunoSEQ multiplex PCR, and TCRdb kept only the in-frame ones, dropping some. V, J and clone size are those of that table, while D and trimming were read from the DNA. The table has around 150,000 clones, about 80% seen once. Broader study findings: Diagnosis of cytomegalovirus status made by the classifier reportedly showed high specificity and sensitivity. The investigators catalogued some 150 TCR beta chains as cytomegalovirus-associated.

The TCR sequence derives from a man aged 45-65 years in good health and CMV-seropositive. The genes are TRBV2 and TRBJ1-1, with a tentative D call TRBD1 (5 bases). The sequencing input was PBMCs. As DNA, the CDR3 is TGTGCCAGCAGTGATTTGGGGCCCGGGAGGACTGAAGCTTTCTTT. Encoded protein: CASSDLGPGRTEAFF.